This TCR beta chain was captured in a study of long-term antiretroviral therapy in people with HIV. Overall study: It was about a decade before the 2015 immediate-ART recommendation that the earliest samples were taken. Study outcomes and limitations: ART preceded a rise in diversity that nonetheless stayed lower than in transplant donor controls. Clones with expansion before ART led the repertoire at all time points.

Version v3.0 of the immunoSEQ assay ran at survey level. Clones were read by immunoSEQ multiplex PCR, and TCRdb kept only the in-frame ones, dropping some. This table has 38,000 or so clones, approximately 79% appearing once. About this clone: The target antigen is unknown.

Specimens carried about 0.85-11 million cryopreserved PBMC before DNA extraction. The germline V and J ends were trimmed by 5 bases and 3 bases, with 11 bases remaining between them. Germline CDR1 is SGHTA and CDR2 is FQGNSA. The CDR3 runs 13 residues. The sample consisted of unsorted PBMCs, taken 1.5 years after starting antiretroviral therapy. This receptor was taken from a young man with HIV. The rearrangement joins TRBV7-2 to TRBJ2-7, with a weak D call TRBD2 (6 bases). Here the CDR3 reads CASSPLAIYEQYF. The CDR3 bases are TGTGCCAGCAGCCCGCTAGCGATCTACGAGCAGTACTTC.